The 14 T cell receptor beta chains listed next were all sequenced from one sample in a study of beta chain features in type 1 diabetes. The sequenced template was cDNA made from the entire isolated RNA. Here immunoSEQ multiplex PCR was the method, and the copy in TCRdb shows in-frame clones only, minus some. Altogether about 740,000 clones are present, 13% being singletons, with the ten largest covering approximately 0.021%. These receptors are not linked to any known antigen. Study observations and caveats: Moderately but significantly shorter TCRB CDR3s were found in Type 1 diabetes patients in all four CD4+ subsets.

The sample comprised naive CD4+ T cells from blood. These receptors all come from a man aged 18 to 35 with type 1 diabetes.

V gene TRBV19 combines with J gene TRBJ2-1; tentative D call: TRBD1 (8 bases). The CDR3 has 15 residues. From germline, CDR1 is LNHDA and CDR2 SQIVND (reference sequence). The V end lost 4 bases, the J end lost 4 bases, and 14 bases lay between the germline ends. CDR3 nucleotide sequence: TGTGCCAGTAGTACCCACAGGGGGGGGTACAATGAGCAGTTCTTC. The encoded protein is CASSTHRGGYNEQFF.

A few counts support this clone. The chain combines TRBV9 with TRBJ1-2; D is undetermined. The V and J ends lost 4 bases and 8 bases respectively, with 15 bases between them. CDR3 size: 13 residues. CDR1 and CDR2 (germline): SGDLS, YYNGEE. CDR3 DNA sequence: TGTGCCAGCAGCCCCGGAAGGGCAAGAGGCTACACCTTC. Translating it yields CASSPGRARGYTF.

Here the CDR3 reads CAWNLQGAWSNQPQHF. The CDR3, as DNA: TGTGCCTGGAATTTACAGGGGGCTTGGAGCAATCAGCCCCAGCATTTT. This chain links TRBV30 with TRBJ1-5, with 9 positions matching TRBD1. CDR3 size: 16 residues. Germline loops: CDR1 GTSNPN, CDR2 SVGIG (reference sequence). The junction had 8 bases not matched to a gene; V was cut back by 4 bases and J by 1 base. Full variable domain (rest looked up from reference TRBV30 and TRBJ1-5): SQTIHQWPATLVQPVGSPLSLECTVEGTSNPNLYWYRQAAGRGLQLLFYSVGIGQISSEVPQNLSASRPQDRQFILSSKKLLLSDSGFYLCAWNLQGAWSNQPQHFGDGTRLSIL.

Only a few counts were recorded for this clone. The rearrangement joins TRBV6-6 to TRBJ2-5; D remains ambiguous. Germline values: CDR1 MNHNY, CDR2 SVGAGI (reference sequence). CDR3 size: 11 residues. V was trimmed by 5 bases and J by 5 bases, leaving 6 bases between them. The CDR3 nucleotides are TGTGCCAGCAGTGACCGGGAGACCCAGTACTTC. Amino acid sequence: CASSDRETQYF.

The chain employs TRBV14 and TRBJ1-2; D is undetermined. The V and J ends lost 1 base and 3 bases respectively, with 6 bases between them. This CDR3 comprises 13 residues. Germline CDR1 SGHDN, CDR2 FVKESK. The CDR3 sequence: CASSQVQHYGYTF. The CDR3 DNA follows: TGTGCCAGCAGCCAAGTACAGCACTATGGCTACACCTTC.

This clone was observed a handful of times. The chain has TRBV30 and TRBJ1-1, with a possible D match to TRBD1 (6 bases). V was clipped by 5 bases and J by 4 bases, with 17 bases between them. CDR3 length: 14 residues. Looked up from germline, CDR1 is GTSNPN and CDR2 is SVGIG (reference sequence). Here the CDR3 reads CAWLWGAGVTEAFF. The CDR3 DNA follows: TGTGCCTGGCTTTGGGGGGCCGGGGTCACTGAAGCTTTCTTT.

This clone showed up just a few times. V gene TRBV6-5 combines with J gene TRBJ2-7, with D possibly being TRBD1 or TRBD2 (7 bases each). The CDR3 length is 14 residues. Germline CDR1 reads MNHEY; CDR2 reads SVGAGI. Between the trimmed V and J ends, which lost 10 bases and 4 bases, there was a span of 20 bases. The CDR3 loop reads CATILARGGYEQYF. Here the CDR3 DNA reads TGTGCCACCATCCTAGCCAGGGGGGGATACGAGCAGTACTTC.

This clone was seen a handful of times. The chain joins TRBV9 to TRBJ2-5; 7 bases line up with TRBD1. This CDR3 has 16 residues. Germline CDR1 reads SGDLS; CDR2 reads YYNGEE. After removal of 0 bases from V and 2 bases from J, the junction contained 7 bases not matched to a gene. The chain's CDR3 is CASSVAPTGIQETQYF. The CDR3 nucleotides are TGTGCCAGCAGCGTAGCCCCGACAGGGATACAAGAGACCCAGTACTTC.

This clone was seen a few times. The rearrangement joins TRBV7-6 to TRBJ2-1; tentative D call: TRBD2 (6 bases). V was shortened by 0 bases and J by 5 bases, with 17 bases between the two germline ends. This CDR3 spans 17 amino acids. The germline gives CDR1 SGHVS, CDR2 FNYEAQ. The DNA of the CDR3 is TGTGCCAGCAGCTTAGCAGGGCCGGAGGGGTTTAACAATGAGCAGTTCTTC. Its protein product is CASSLAGPEGFNNEQFF. Complete variable domain (other parts from reference TRBV7-6 and TRBJ2-1): GAGVSQSPRYKVTKRGQDVALRCDPISGHVSLYWYRQALGQGPEFLTYFNYEAQQDKSGLPNDRFSAERPEGSISTLTIQRTEQRDSAMYRCASSLAGPEGFNNEQFFGPGTRLTVL.

The V gene is TRBV7-2, the J gene TRBJ2-3, with D uncertain. Germline V lookup: CDR1 SGHTA, CDR2 FQGNSA. The V end was cut by 5 bases, the J end by 6 bases, with 21 bases between. The CDR3 has 16 amino acids. CDR3 amino acids: CASSPHASTSLDTQYF. The CDR3 DNA is TGTGCCAGCAGCCCACACGCTAGTACGTCTCTGGATACGCAGTATTTT.

A few counts support this clone. V gene TRBV9 combines with J gene TRBJ2-7, with 7 nucleotides matching TRBD2. With 0 bases clipped from V and 4 bases from J, the junction kept 10 bases outside the gene matches. In germline, CDR1 is SGDLS, CDR2 YYNGEE. The CDR3 extends over 16 amino acids. This CDR3 is CASSVAAASSGYEQYF. As DNA, the CDR3 is TGTGCCAGCAGCGTAGCGGCGGCGAGTAGCGGGTACGAGCAGTACTTC.

The chain couples TRBV27 to TRBJ1-2; 8 bases match TRBD1. Germline loops: CDR1 MNHEY, CDR2 SMNVEV (reference sequence). The V and J ends lost 5 bases and 4 bases, in that order; junction bases with no gene match: 9. The CDR3 length is 15 residues. CDR3 residues: CASSPDRGRRYGYTF. The CDR3 DNA sequence: TGTGCCAGCAGTCCCGACAGGGGAAGGCGCTATGGCTACACCTTC.

This clone was seen a handful of times. The chain links TRBV27 to TRBJ1-1, with D hard to call. The V gene lost 1 base and the J gene lost 0 bases, with 6 bases spanning the gap. The CDR3 contains 14 residues. Germline CDR1 is MNHEY and CDR2 is SMNVEV (reference sequence). The CDR3 DNA sequence: TGTGCCAGCAGTTTATTTTCAGTGAACACTGAAGCTTTCTTT. This translates into CASSLFSVNTEAFF.

The chain has TRBV30 and TRBJ2-7; D possibly corresponds to TRBD2 (5 bases). The CDR3 is 13 residues long. Germline lookup yields CDR1 GTSNPN and CDR2 SVGIG (reference sequence). V gave up 4 bases and J gave up 5 bases, with 15 bases separating them. Here the CDR3 DNA reads TGTGCCTGGATCGGAGGTTATACCGACGAGCAGTACTTC. Protein: CAWIGGYTDEQYF.